The next 26 T cell receptor beta chains were all read from a single sample in a study of cytomegalovirus exposure and HLA in healthy donors. The protocol was immunoSEQ multiplex PCR, while the TCRdb copy is restricted to in-frame clones and leaves out a portion. The table lists roughly 130,000 clones, about nine tenths of them singletons. Input material: PBMCs. The source is a man aged 25 to 45 in good health and CMV-seronegative.

The rearrangement uses TRBV5-6 and TRBJ1-2, with a tentative D call TRBD1 (5 bases). V was pared by 3 bases and J by 2 bases, with 14 bases between. Germline assignment: CDR1 SGHDT and CDR2 YYEEEE. CDR3 size: 15 residues. CDR3 residues: CASSSTEPHNYGYTF. In DNA, the CDR3 is TGTGCCAGCAGCTCGACAGAGCCACACAACTATGGCTACACCTTC.

CDR3 in amino acids: CASSANRGRAGNTIYF. The CDR3 nucleotides are TGTGCCAGCAGCGCTAACAGGGGGCGCGCGGGAAACACCATATATTTT. The rearrangement links TRBV9 to TRBJ1-3; 9 bases map to TRBD1. V lost 3 bases to trimming and J lost 4 bases; unmatched junction nucleotides: 8. From germline, CDR1 is SGDLS and CDR2 YYNGEE. This CDR3 is 16 amino acids long.

In DNA form, the CDR3 reads TGTGCCAGCAGCTGGGGAAACAGGGTTAGCTATGGCTACACCTTC. Its translation: CASSWGNRVSYGYTF. The chain uses TRBV4-2 and TRBJ1-2; weak D call: TRBD1 (6 bases). This CDR3 is 15 amino acids long. The V gene lost 5 bases and the J gene lost 4 bases, with 17 bases spanning the gap. Germline-derived CDR1 and CDR2 are LGHNA and YNFKEQ.

Only a few counts were recorded for this clone. The V gene is TRBV19, the J gene TRBJ1-5; 7 nucleotides match TRBD1. Per germline, CDR1 LNHDA and CDR2 SQIVND (reference sequence). The CDR3 consists of 13 residues. The ends lost 7 bases at V and 6 bases at J; junction bases unmatched: 6. CDR3 coding DNA: TGTGCCAGTAATCACAGGGGAGGTCAGCCCCAGCATTTT. It specifies CASNHRGGQPQHF. The full variable domain, with the rest looked up from reference TRBV19 and TRBJ1-5, is DGGITQSPKYLFRKEGQNVTLSCEQNLNHDAMYWYRQDPGQGLRLIYYSQIVNDFQKGDIAEGYSVSREKKESFPLTVTSAQKNPTAFYLCASNHRGGQPQHFGDGTRLSIL.

The chain carries TRBV5-1 and TRBJ1-2; 9 bases are a match to TRBD1. J gave up 4 bases and V 0 bases, and 4 bases lay outside the gene matches. The V gene's germline CDR1 is SGHRS and CDR2 YFSETQ. The CDR3 contains 15 residues. This chain's CDR3 is CASSLEGQGVYGYTF. The CDR3 bases are TGCGCCAGCAGCTTGGAGGGACAGGGAGTCTATGGCTACACCTTC.

This clone was seen just once. The J gene is TRBJ2-2, the V gene TRBV18; unclear D gene. Per germline, CDR1 KGHSH and CDR2 LQKENI. The CDR3 consists of 12 residues. V was shortened by 6 bases and J by 7 bases, with 9 bases between the two germline ends. CDR3 sequence: CASSSSGGELFF. In DNA form, the CDR3 reads TGTGCCAGCTCTTCTTCGGGCGGGGAGCTGTTTTTT.

This chain joins TRBV6-6 and TRBJ2-7; 7 bases agree with TRBD1. The germline V gene has CDR1 MNHNY and CDR2 SVGAGI (reference sequence). The CDR3 length is 15 residues. J was trimmed by 7 bases and V by 4 bases; bases with no gene match: 13. CDR3 sequence reads: CASSSSGTAYEEQYF. The CDR3 DNA follows: TGTGCCAGCAGTTCCTCCGGGACAGCCTATGAAGAGCAGTACTTC.

J is TRBJ1-2 and V is TRBV27; possible D gene TRBD1, 5 bases. V gave up 5 bases and J gave up 8 bases, with 21 bases separating them. Germline loops: CDR1 MNHEY, CDR2 SMNVEV (reference sequence). The CDR3 sequence is 15 residues long. The CDR3 spells CASSHRGLPIGGYTF. CDR3 bases: TGTGCCAGCAGTCATCGGGGACTACCGATTGGGGGCTACACCTTC.

The chain combines TRBV15 with TRBJ2-3, with 15 bases that match TRBD2. Germline CDR1 reads LNHNV; CDR2 reads YYDKDF (reference sequence). The V gene end was trimmed by 0 bases and the J gene end by 6 bases; junction bases not matched to a gene: 7. This CDR3 is built from 18 residues. As DNA, the CDR3 is TGTGCCACCAGCAGAGATCGCTCCGGACTAGCGGGGGGGGATACGCAGTATTTT. It yields the protein CATSRDRSGLAGGDTQYF.

The J gene is TRBJ1-4, the V gene TRBV4-3; D gene uncertain. CDR3 length: 14 amino acids. Trimming cost V 1 base and J 10 bases, with 13 bases left between them. Germline CDR1 LGHNA, CDR2 YSLEER. The CDR3 here is CASSQARVSVKLFF. Written as DNA, the CDR3 is TGCGCCAGCAGCCAAGCCCGGGTTTCGGTAAAACTGTTTTTT.

This chain links TRBV6-5 with TRBJ2-7, with TRBD1 matching over 7 bases. CDR3 length equals 15 residues. Germline V gene data show CDR1 as MNHEY and CDR2 as SVGAGI. J gave up 0 bases and V 6 bases, and 8 bases lay outside the gene matches. The CDR3 region has the DNA TGTGCCAGCAGAAAGACAGGGCTGAGCTCCTACGAGCAGTACTTC. Encoded protein: CASRKTGLSSYEQYF.

The chain couples TRBV19 to TRBJ1-1; D is undetermined. V shed 1 base and J shed 6 bases, with 15 bases lying between them. Germline V gives CDR1 LNHDA, CDR2 SQIVND (reference sequence). CDR3 size: 15 residues. The chain's CDR3 is CASSIVRLGGSEAFF. The CDR3 region has the DNA TGTGCCAGTAGTATAGTGAGGCTAGGAGGGTCTGAAGCTTTCTTT.

In its sample, this clone was seen a few times. The gene calls are TRBV13 and TRBJ2-6; 9 positions agree with TRBD1. V was pared by 0 bases and J by 0 bases, with 9 bases of the junction left unmatched. The CDR3 covers 20 residues. CDR1 and CDR2 (germline): PRHDT, FYEKMQ (reference sequence). The CDR3 bases are TGTGCCAGCAGCTTAGGTTACCGGGACAGGGCTAACTCTGGGGCCAACGTCCTGACTTTC. This translates into CASSLGYRDRANSGANVLTF.

The CDR3 region has the DNA TGCAGCGTTGACCCAGGGGGCAGGAGGGGAGAGACCCAGTACTTC. It yields the protein CSVDPGGRRGETQYF. This chain uses TRBV29-1 with TRBJ2-5, with 8 nucleotides matching TRBD1. Per the germline V gene, CDR1 is SQVTM and CDR2 is ANQGSEA. This CDR3 comprises 15 residues. V lost 3 bases and J lost 4; bases outside the gene matches: 10.

The V and J genes are TRBV7-8 and TRBJ2-5, with 8 bases fitting TRBD1. The ends lost 0 bases at V and 5 bases at J; junction bases unmatched: 8. This CDR3 contains 16 residues. The germline V gene has CDR1 SGHVS and CDR2 FQNEAQ. The CDR3 spells CASSLAGTGIRETQYF. The CDR3 DNA follows: TGTGCCAGCAGCTTAGCGGGGACAGGAATCAGGGAGACCCAGTACTTC.

The gene calls are TRBV19 and TRBJ2-7; 8 bases map to TRBD1. The CDR3 covers 14 residues. The junction had 7 bases not matched to a gene; V was cut back by 7 bases and J by 2 bases. The germline CDR1 and CDR2 sequences are LNHDA and SQIVND (reference sequence). The CDR3 here is CASTPGQAAYEQYF. The CDR3 nucleotides read TGTGCCAGTACCCCGGGACAGGCCGCCTACGAGCAGTACTTC.

The chain employs TRBV6-6 and TRBJ1-5, with D possibly being TRBD1 (6 bases). There are 14 residues in the CDR3. The V and J ends lost 6 bases and 5 bases respectively, with 14 bases between them. Germline lookup yields CDR1 MNHNY and CDR2 SVGAGI (reference sequence). The DNA of the CDR3 is TGTGCCAGCAGCCCCATACAGGGACATCAGCCCCAGCATTTT. This gives the protein CASSPIQGHQPQHF.

CDR3 nucleotides: TGCGCCAGCAGCCAAGGACAGGGTTACACAGATACGCAGTATTTT. Its protein product is CASSQGQGYTDTQYF. The rearrangement joins TRBV4-1 to TRBJ2-3, with TRBD1 identical over 7 bases. The CDR3 has 15 residues. Germline-derived CDR1 and CDR2 are MGHRA and YSYEKL. V lost 1 base and J lost 2; bases outside the gene matches: 3.

The chain combines TRBV9 with TRBJ1-1; TRBD1 aligns across 8 bases. V dropped 3 bases and J dropped 4; count of bases not matched to a gene: 20. Per the germline V gene, CDR1 is SGDLS and CDR2 is YYNGEE. CDR3 length equals 19 residues. The CDR3 spells CASSASASGPTGAGTEAFF. As DNA, the CDR3 is TGTGCCAGCAGCGCAAGCGCGTCAGGACCGACAGGGGCTGGCACTGAAGCTTTCTTT. Supplemented by reference TRBV9 and TRBJ1-1, the full variable domain reads DSGVTQTPKHLITATGQRVTLRCSPRSGDLSVYWYQQSLDQGLQFLIQYYNGEERAKGNILERFSAQQFPDLHSELNLSSLELGDSALYFCASSASASGPTGAGTEAFFGQGTRLTVV.

This chain connects TRBV10-1 to TRBJ2-3; 7 nucleotides match TRBD2. The CDR3 covers 13 residues. The trim removed 8 bases at V and 3 bases at J, leaving 5 bases unmatched. From germline, CDR1 is WNHNN and CDR2 SYGVQD (reference sequence). CDR3 DNA: TGCGCCAGCTCGCGGGGGATGACAGATACGCAGTATTTT. Translated, it gives CASSRGMTDTQYF.

This chain uses TRBV11-2 with TRBJ2-5; TRBD2 matches 10 bases. This CDR3 region has 18 residues. The germline CDR1 and CDR2 sequences are SGHAT and FQNNGV. V dropped 2 bases and J dropped 4; count of bases not matched to a gene: 13. The CDR3 spells CASSLRLLLAGRGETQYF. The CDR3 DNA follows: TGTGCCAGCAGCTTACGACTGCTACTAGCGGGAAGAGGAGAGACCCAGTACTTC.

The chain uses TRBV7-9 and TRBJ2-2; TRBD2 aligns across 8 bases. CDR3 size: 15 residues. Per the germline V gene, CDR1 is SEHNR and CDR2 is FQNEAQ (reference sequence). Trimming at V came to 6 bases and at J to 4 bases, leaving 7 bases not matched to a gene. The chain's CDR3 is CASRIRGGLTGELFF. The CDR3 bases are TGTGCCAGCAGGATCCGCGGGGGGCTCACCGGGGAGCTGTTTTTT.

Only a few counts were recorded for this clone. The chain carries TRBV4-1 and TRBJ1-5; D ambiguous. Germline values: CDR1 MGHRA, CDR2 YSYEKL. Trimming removed 0 bases at V and 7 bases at J, with 7 bases between. CDR3 length: 13 amino acids. The CDR3 reads CASSQELRQPQHF. In nucleotides, the CDR3 is TGCGCCAGCAGCCAAGAACTACGACAGCCCCAGCATTTT.

The V gene is TRBV6-6, the J gene TRBJ1-1; tentative D call: TRBD1 (5 bases). V dropped 0 bases and J dropped 6 bases, with 14 bases sitting between them. CDR3 length equals 15 residues. CDR1 is MNHNY, CDR2 SVGAGI, per germline (reference sequence). CDR3 loop: CASSYSQGRASEAFF. The CDR3, as DNA: TGTGCCAGCAGTTACTCCCAGGGAAGGGCCTCTGAAGCTTTCTTT.

This clone was detected only a few times. This chain uses TRBV19 with TRBJ1-5; D may be TRBD1 (6 bases). CDR3 size: 14 residues. The V end lost 6 bases, the J end lost 0 bases, and 9 bases lay between the germline ends. Germline assignment: CDR1 LNHDA and CDR2 SQIVND (reference sequence). The CDR3 DNA sequence: TGTGCCAGTAGGAGGACAGCTAGCAATCAGCCCCAGCATTTT. This codes for CASRRTASNQPQHF.

The chain recombines TRBV6-5 with TRBJ1-2; 8 nucleotides match TRBD1. With V trimmed by 6 bases and J by 4 bases, 10 bases remained unmatched. The CDR3 runs 15 residues. In germline, CDR1 is MNHEY, CDR2 SVGAGI. Here the CDR3 DNA reads TGTGCCAGCAGACGGGCGGGACAGGAGATCTATGGCTACACCTTC. It yields the protein CASRRAGQEIYGYTF.